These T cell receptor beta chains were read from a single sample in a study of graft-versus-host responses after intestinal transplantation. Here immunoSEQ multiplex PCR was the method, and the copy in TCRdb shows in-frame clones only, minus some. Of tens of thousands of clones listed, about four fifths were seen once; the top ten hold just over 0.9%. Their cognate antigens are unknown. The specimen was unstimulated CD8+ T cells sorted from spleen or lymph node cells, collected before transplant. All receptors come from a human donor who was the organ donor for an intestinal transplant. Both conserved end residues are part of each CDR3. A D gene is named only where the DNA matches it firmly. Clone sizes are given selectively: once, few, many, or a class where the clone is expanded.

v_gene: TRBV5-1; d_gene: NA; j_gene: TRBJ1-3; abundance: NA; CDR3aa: CASSLWDHKSSGNTIYF; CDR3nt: TGCGCCAGCAGCTTGTGGGACCACAAGAGCTCTGGAAACACCATATATTTT
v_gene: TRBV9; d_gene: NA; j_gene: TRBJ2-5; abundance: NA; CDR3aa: CASSGEPRETQYF; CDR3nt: TGTGCCAGCAGCGGTGAGCCCCGGGAGACCCAGTACTTC
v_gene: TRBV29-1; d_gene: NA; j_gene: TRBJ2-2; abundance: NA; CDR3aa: CSVEGRNTGELFF; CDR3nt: TGCAGCGTTGAGGGTCGAAACACCGGGGAGCTGTTTTTT
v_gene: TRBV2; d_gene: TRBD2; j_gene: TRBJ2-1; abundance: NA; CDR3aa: CASSPLSGTGSEQFF; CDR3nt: TGTGCCAGCAGTCCCCTGAGCGGGACCGGGAGTGAGCAGTTCTTC
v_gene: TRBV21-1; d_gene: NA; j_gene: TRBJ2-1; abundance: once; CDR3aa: CASSKLPAATDNEQFF; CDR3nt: TGTGCCAGCAGCAAGCTACCAGCGGCTACCGACAATGAGCAGTTCTTC
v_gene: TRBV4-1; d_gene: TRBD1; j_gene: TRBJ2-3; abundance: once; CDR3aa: CASSQGQGPDTQYF; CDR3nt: TGCGCCAGCAGCCAAGGACAGGGCCCAGATACGCAGTATTTT
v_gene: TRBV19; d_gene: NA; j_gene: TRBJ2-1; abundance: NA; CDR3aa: CASSMPGTAYNEQFF; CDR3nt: TGTGCCAGTAGTATGCCCGGGACGGCTTACAATGAGCAGTTCTTC
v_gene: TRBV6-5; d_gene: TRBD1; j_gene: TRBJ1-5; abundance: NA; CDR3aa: CASKTQGASDQPQHF; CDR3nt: TGTGCCAGCAAGACACAGGGGGCCTCAGATCAGCCCCAGCATTTT
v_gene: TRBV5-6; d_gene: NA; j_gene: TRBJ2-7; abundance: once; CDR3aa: CASSLGRLPWRRSYEQYF; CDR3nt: TGTGCCAGCAGCTTGGGTAGGCTCCCATGGCGGCGCTCCTACGAGCAGTACTTC
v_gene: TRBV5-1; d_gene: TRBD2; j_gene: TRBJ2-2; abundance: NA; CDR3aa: CASSRELAGVGAGELFF; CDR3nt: TGCGCCAGCAGCCGTGAACTAGCGGGAGTAGGAGCGGGGGAGCTGTTTTTT
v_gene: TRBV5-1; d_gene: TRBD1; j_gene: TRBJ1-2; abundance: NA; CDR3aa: CASSFRGPRGQGRLNRGYTF; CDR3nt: TGCGCCAGCAGCTTTAGGGGGCCGCGGGGACAGGGCAGGTTAAATAGGGGCTACACCTTC
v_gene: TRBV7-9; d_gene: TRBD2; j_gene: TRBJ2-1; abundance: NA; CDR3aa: CASSFGSGRIYNEQFF; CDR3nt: TGTGCCAGCAGCTTTGGGAGCGGGAGAATCTACAATGAGCAGTTCTTC
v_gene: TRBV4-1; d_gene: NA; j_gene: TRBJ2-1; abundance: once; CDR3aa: CASSHLAGSNEQFF; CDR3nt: TGCGCCAGCAGCCATCTTGCGGGTTCCAATGAGCAGTTCTTC
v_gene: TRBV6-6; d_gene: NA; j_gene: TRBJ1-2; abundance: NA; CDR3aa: CASSYSIRGRYGYTF; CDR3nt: TGTGCCAGCAGTTACTCGATTCGCGGCAGATATGGCTACACCTTC
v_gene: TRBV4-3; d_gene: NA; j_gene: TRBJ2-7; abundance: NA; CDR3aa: CASSQVLSEGGSYEQYF; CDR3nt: TGCGCCAGCAGCCAAGTCTTGAGCGAGGGGGGCTCCTACGAGCAGTACTTC
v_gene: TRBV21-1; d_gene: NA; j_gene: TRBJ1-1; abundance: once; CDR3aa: CASSKRDRIRMNTEAFF; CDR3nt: TGTGCCAGCAGCAAGAGGGACAGAATAAGAATGAACACTGAAGCTTTCTTT
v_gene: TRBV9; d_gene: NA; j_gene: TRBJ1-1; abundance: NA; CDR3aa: CASSALNTEAFF; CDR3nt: TGTGCCAGCAGCGCCTTGAACACTGAAGCTTTCTTT